The sequence of this T cell receptor beta chain was determined in a study of beta chain features in type 1 diabetes. Comments on this clone: Its antigen is unknown.

One heparinised draw of blood, averaging around 120 mL, came from each donor. Study results and limitations: In all four CD4+ subsets, TCRB CDR3 length was significantly, moderately reduced in type 1 diabetes. Compared to healthy donors, patients appeared to have naive, central memory and Treg TCRB repertoires that were more alike.

Isolated RNA was reverse transcribed in full, so expressed TCRB transcripts were sequenced. The method was immunoSEQ multiplex PCR; TCRdb's version includes in-frame clones alone and lacks a portion of them. The sample lists 93,000 or so clones; 28% were seen once. The CDR3 covers 16 residues. With 2 bases clipped from V and 3 bases from J, the junction kept 4 bases outside the gene matches. Per the germline V gene, CDR1 is LGHNA and CDR2 is YNFKEQ. The chain uses TRBV4-2 and TRBJ2-3; 11 bases are shared with TRBD2. This sequence originates from a woman aged 18-35 years with type 1 diabetes. Material for sequencing was central memory CD4+ T cells from blood. The CDR3 is CASSQRASGRTDTQYF. For the CDR3, the DNA is TGTGCCAGCAGCCAAAGGGCTAGCGGGAGGACAGATACGCAGTATTTT.